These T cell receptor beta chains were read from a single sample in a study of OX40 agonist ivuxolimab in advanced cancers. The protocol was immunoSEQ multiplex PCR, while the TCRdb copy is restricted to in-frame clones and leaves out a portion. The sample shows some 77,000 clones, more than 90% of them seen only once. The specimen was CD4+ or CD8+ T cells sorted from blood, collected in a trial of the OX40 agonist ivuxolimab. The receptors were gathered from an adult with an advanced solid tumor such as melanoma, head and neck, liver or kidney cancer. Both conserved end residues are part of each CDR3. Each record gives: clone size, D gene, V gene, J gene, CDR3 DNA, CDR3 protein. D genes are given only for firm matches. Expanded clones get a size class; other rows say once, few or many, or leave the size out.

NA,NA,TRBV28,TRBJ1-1,TGTGCCAGCGTATTTGGGTTGAACACTGAAGCTTTCTTT,CASVFGLNTEAFF
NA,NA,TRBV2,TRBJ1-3,TGTGCCAGCAGGACCGGCGGGAAAGGCCTTGGAAACACCATATATTTT,CASRTGGKGLGNTIYF
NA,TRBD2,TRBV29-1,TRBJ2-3,TGCAGCGTTCTGCCACTAGCGGGGTTAACAGATACGCAGTATTTT,CSVLPLAGLTDTQYF
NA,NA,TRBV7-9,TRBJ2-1,TGTGCCAGCAGCTTAGGAACTAGCCCGGATGAGCAGTTCTTC,CASSLGTSPDEQFF
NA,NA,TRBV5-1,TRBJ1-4,TGCGCCAGCAGCGCGGGACAACCTGGTGATGAAAAACTGTTTTTT,CASSAGQPGDEKLFF
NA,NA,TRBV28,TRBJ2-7,TGTGCCAGCAGCCCGGACTTCTTCTCCGGCGAGCAGTACTTC,CASSPDFFSGEQYF
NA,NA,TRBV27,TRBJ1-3,TGTGCCAGCAGTCAAAGTCTGAGCTCTGGAAACACCATATATTTT,CASSQSLSSGNTIYF
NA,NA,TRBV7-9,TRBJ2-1,TGTGCCAGCAGTTACTTGACAGGGGTGACTAGCGGTTTTTACAATGAGCAGTTCTTC,CASSYLTGVTSGFYNEQFF
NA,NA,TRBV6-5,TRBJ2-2,TGTGCCAGCAGTCCCCCACAGGGAGGCGGGGAGCTGTTTTTT,CASSPPQGGGELFF
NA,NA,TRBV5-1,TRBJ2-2,TGCGCCAGCAATCGGGGAGCCTCGAACACCGGGGAGCTGTTTTTT,CASNRGASNTGELFF
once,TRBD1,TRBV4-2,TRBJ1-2,TGTGCCAGCAGCGGACTGCGGGACAGGGCTCATGGCTACACCTTC,CASSGLRDRAHGYTF
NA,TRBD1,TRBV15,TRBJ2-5,TGTGCCACCAGCAGAAATCCAAACAGGGGCCAAGGAGAGACCCAGTACTTC,CATSRNPNRGQGETQYF
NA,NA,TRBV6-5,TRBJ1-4,TGTGCCAGCAGTTTCGGGGGGTACGAAAAACTGTTTTTT,CASSFGGYEKLFF
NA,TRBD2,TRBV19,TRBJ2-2,TGTGCCAGTAGTAACGTCGGACTAGCGGGAGTAGGCACCGGGGAGCTGTTTTTT,CASSNVGLAGVGTGELFF
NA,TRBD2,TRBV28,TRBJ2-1,TGTGCCAGCAGTCCCGGACCCGGGACTAGCAGGAGCTCCTACAATGAGCAGTTCTTC,CASSPGPGTSRSSYNEQFF
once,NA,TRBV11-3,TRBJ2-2,TGTGCCAGCAGCCCAAGGTCTTTTGCGGGGGAGCTGTTTTTT,CASSPRSFAGELFF
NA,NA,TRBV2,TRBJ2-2,TGTGCCAGCAGCGCCCTTCAAACCGGGGAGCTGTTTTTT,CASSALQTGELFF
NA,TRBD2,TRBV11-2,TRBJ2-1,TGTGCCAGCAGCCTAAGACTAGCGGGAGTGGGTGAGCAGTTCTTC,CASSLRLAGVGEQFF
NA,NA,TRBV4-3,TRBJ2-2,TGCGCCAGCGCCCGGGGCGGAACGAACACCGGGGAGCTGTTTTTT,CASARGGTNTGELFF
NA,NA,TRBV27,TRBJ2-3,TGTGCCAGCTATAGGCGGGACAACTATTACACAGATACGCAGTATTTT,CASYRRDNYYTDTQYF
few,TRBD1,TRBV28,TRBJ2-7,TGTGCCAGCAGTTTGACAGGGAATCTCTACGAGCAGTACTTC,CASSLTGNLYEQYF
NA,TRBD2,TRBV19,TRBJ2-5,TGTGCCAGTAGAAGGGCGGGAGTCCCCCAAGAGACCCAGTACTTC,CASRRAGVPQETQYF
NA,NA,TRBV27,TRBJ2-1,TGTGCCAGCAGATGGTCCGGTTTGGGTGAGCAGTTCTTC,CASRWSGLGEQFF
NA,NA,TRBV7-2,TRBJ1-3,TGTGCCAGCAGGGGAACTGGAAACACCATATATTTT,CASRGTGNTIYF
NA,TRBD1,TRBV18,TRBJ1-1,TGTGCCAGCTCACCCCAGGGGGCCACTGAAGCTTTCTTT,CASSPQGATEAFF
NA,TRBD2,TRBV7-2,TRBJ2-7,TGTGCCAGCAGCTTACTAGCGGACTACGAGCAGTACTTC,CASSLLADYEQYF
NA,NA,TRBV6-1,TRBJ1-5,TGTGCCAGCGTGACAGCCCGGGACCAGCCCCAGCATTTT,CASVTARDQPQHF
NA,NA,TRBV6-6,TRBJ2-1,TGTGCCAGCAGACCCGGTGTTTTACATGAGCAGTTCTTC,CASRPGVLHEQFF
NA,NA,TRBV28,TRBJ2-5,TGTGCCAGCACACAAGGGAGGGGGGGTCGAGAGACCCAGTACTTC,CASTQGRGGRETQYF
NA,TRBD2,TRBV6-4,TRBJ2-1,TGTGCCAGCAGTGACCGGGAGGGGAATTACAATGAGCAGTTCTTC,CASSDREGNYNEQFF
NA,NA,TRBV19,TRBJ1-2,TGTGCCAGTACGGACAGCTCCTTCAGACTTTATGGCTACACCTTC,CASTDSSFRLYGYTF
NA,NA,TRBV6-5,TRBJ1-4,TGTGCCAGCAGTTACTCGGCAGGTAGTAATGAAAAACTGTTTTTT,CASSYSAGSNEKLFF
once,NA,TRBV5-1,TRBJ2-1,TGCGCCAGCAGCCTTATCAATGAGCAGTTCTTC,CASSLINEQFF
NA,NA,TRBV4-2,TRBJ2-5,TGTGCCAGCAGCCAAGAGCTTCGGCTTGTGGAGACCCAGTACTTC,CASSQELRLVETQYF
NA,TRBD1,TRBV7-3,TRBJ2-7,TGTGCCAGCAGCCCTGACAGGGTGCACGAGCAGTACTTC,CASSPDRVHEQYF
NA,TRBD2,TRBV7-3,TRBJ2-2,TGTGCCAGCAGCTTAACGTCACTAGCGGGAGGGGAGAACACCGGGGAGCTGTTTTTT,CASSLTSLAGGENTGELFF
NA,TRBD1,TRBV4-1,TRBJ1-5,TGCGCCAGCAGCCAATCACCGGGACAGGGAGGGCAGCCCCAGCATTTT,CASSQSPGQGGQPQHF